This TCR beta chain originates from a study of blood T cell repertoires in COVID-19. For the study at large: The samples span acute and convalescent COVID-19 from the United States, Italy and Spain. T cells, B-cell-depleted T cells, or PBMCs provided the cDNA or gDNA that served as material.

Germline V gives CDR1 MNHEY, CDR2 SMNVEV (reference sequence). Trimming took 6 bases from V and 2 from J, leaving 17 bases between them. The CDR3 has 15 residues. Per the original data handling: Reference gene primer amplification gave estimated nucleated cell counts. Repertoires were generated with immunoSEQ multiplex PCR, while TCRdb's copy carries only in-frame clones and drops some. The V and J calls and the clone size are those of that table, but D and trimming were determined from the DNA. The table shows just over 650,000 clones, with about 90% occurring only once. This TCR came from a woman aged 18-29 years with acute or convalescent COVID-19. Sequencing used peripheral blood. This sequence joins TRBV27 and TRBJ2-7; perhaps TRBD2 as D (5 bases). CDR3 DNA sequence: TGTGCCAGCAGCAGTCCGGGAAGAGTACCCTACGAGCAGTACTTC. Amino acids: CASSSPGRVPYEQYF.